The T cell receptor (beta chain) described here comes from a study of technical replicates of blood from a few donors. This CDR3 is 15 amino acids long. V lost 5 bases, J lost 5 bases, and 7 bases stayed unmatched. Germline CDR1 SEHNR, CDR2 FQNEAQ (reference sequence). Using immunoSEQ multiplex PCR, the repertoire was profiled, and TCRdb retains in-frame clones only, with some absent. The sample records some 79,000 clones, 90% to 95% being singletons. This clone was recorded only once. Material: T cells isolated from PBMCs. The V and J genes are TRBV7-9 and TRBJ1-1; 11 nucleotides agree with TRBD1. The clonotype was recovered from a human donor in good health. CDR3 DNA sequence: TGTGCCAGCAGCCCACGGGACAGGGGGGATACTGAAGCTTTCTTT. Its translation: CASSPRDRGDTEAFF.